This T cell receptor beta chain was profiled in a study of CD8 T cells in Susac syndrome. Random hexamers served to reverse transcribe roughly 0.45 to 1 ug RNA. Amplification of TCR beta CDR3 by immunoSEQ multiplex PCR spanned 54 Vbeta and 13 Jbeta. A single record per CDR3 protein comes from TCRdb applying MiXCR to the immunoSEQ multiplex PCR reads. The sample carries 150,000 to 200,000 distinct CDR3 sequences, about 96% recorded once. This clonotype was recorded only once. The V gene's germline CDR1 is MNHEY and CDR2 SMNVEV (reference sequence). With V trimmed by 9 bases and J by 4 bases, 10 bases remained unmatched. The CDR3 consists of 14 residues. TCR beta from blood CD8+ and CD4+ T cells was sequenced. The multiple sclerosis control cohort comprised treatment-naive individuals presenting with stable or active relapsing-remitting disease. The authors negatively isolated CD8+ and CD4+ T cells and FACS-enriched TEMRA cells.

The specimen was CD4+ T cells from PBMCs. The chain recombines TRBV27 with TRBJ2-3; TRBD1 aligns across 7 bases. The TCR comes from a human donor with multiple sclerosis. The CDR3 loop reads CASARDRAADTQYF. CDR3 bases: TGTGCCAGTGCAAGAGACAGGGCTGCAGATACGCAGTATTTT.